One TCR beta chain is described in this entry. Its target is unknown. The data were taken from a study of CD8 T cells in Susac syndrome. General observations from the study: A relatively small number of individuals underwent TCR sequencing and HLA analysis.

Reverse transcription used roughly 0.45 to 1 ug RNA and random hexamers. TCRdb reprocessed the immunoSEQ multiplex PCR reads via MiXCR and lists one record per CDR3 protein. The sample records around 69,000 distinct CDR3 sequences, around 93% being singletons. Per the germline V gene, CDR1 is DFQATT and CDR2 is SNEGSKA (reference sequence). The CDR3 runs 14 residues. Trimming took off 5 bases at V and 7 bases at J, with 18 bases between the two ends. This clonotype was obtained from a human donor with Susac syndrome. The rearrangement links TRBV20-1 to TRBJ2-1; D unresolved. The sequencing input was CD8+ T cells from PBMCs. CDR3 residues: CSAVGPPSTNEQFF. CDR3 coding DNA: TGCAGTGCTGTAGGACCACCCTCAACTAATGAGCAGTTCTTC.